The 20 T cell receptor beta chains presented below share a single source sample, sequenced in a study of T cell changes during pregnancy in multiple sclerosis. Profiled with immunoSEQ multiplex PCR; TCRdb holds only in-frame clones, not every one. Altogether approximately 45,000 clones are present, approximately 80% being singletons, with the ten largest covering around 0.7%. The material sequenced was CD4+ T cells from peripheral blood mononuclear cells, taken before pregnancy. The source is a female donor with multiple sclerosis, enrolled in a pregnancy study.

Relative to its sample, this clone is medium-sized. This chain links TRBV5-1 with TRBJ1-1; TRBD1 matches at 11 bases. CDR3 length equals 14 residues. With V trimmed by 9 bases and J by 4 bases, 8 bases remained unmatched. The germline V gene has CDR1 SGHRS and CDR2 YFSETQ. DNA of the CDR3: TGCGCCAACCGGGACAGGGGGGGACTCACTGAAGCTTTCTTT. Protein sequence: CANRDRGGLTEAFF.

The chain joins TRBV7-8 to TRBJ1-1; 10 bases line up with TRBD1. CDR3 length equals 16 residues. The junction had 10 bases not matched to a gene; V was cut back by 4 bases and J by 5 bases. Germline-derived CDR1 and CDR2 are SGHVS and FQNEAQ. The CDR3 loop reads CASSSTGTGDRTEAFF. The CDR3 nucleotides read TGTGCCAGCAGCTCGACCGGGACAGGGGATCGAACTGAAGCTTTCTTT.

The CDR3 spells CASRPSTRTSGRNEQFF. In DNA form, the CDR3 reads TGTGCCAGCAGGCCTTCCACCCGGACTAGCGGGAGAAATGAGCAGTTCTTC. The chain recombines TRBV7-9 with TRBJ2-1; 13 bases line up with TRBD2. Germline CDR1 and CDR2: SEHNR and FQNEAQ (reference sequence). The CDR3 contains 17 residues. V lost 6 bases to trimming and J lost 7 bases; unmatched junction nucleotides: 12.

This clone was found a few times. The CDR3 DNA sequence: TGTGCCAGCAGTACTGGGGGCGATTCACCCCTCCACTTT. Amino acid sequence: CASSTGGDSPLHF. The chain employs TRBV25-1 and TRBJ1-6, with D perhaps TRBD1 (6 bases). Germline CDR1 reads MGHDK; CDR2 reads SYGVNS. Trimming stripped 5 bases from V and 8 bases from J, with 10 bases between. The CDR3 length is 13 residues.

The chain links TRBV7-2 to TRBJ2-5; D is uncertain. CDR1 and CDR2 (germline): SGHTA, FQGNSA. Trimming shortened V by 5 bases and J by 4 bases, and 14 bases separated the two germline ends. The CDR3 covers 14 residues. The CDR3 loop reads CASSKNGLGETQYF. The CDR3 DNA sequence: TGTGCCAGCAGCAAAAACGGGTTAGGAGAGACCCAGTACTTC.

This clone was observed once. This rearrangement joins TRBV9 to TRBJ2-3, with 7 positions matching TRBD1. The CDR3 spans 15 residues. CDR1 and CDR2 from the germline V gene are SGDLS and YYNGEE. With V trimmed by 4 bases and J by 6 bases, 11 bases remained unmatched. The CDR3 DNA reads as TGTGCCAGCAGCCCACGGACCATACAGGGGGATACGCAGTATTTT. The encoded protein is CASSPRTIQGDTQYF.

V and J are TRBV30 and TRBJ2-1, with 13 bases fitting TRBD2. The CDR3 loop spans 15 amino acids. Germline lookup yields CDR1 GTSNPN and CDR2 SVGIG (reference sequence). Trimming cost V 3 bases and J 6 bases; bases outside gene matches: 5. The CDR3 is CAWSPGLAGINEQFF. The CDR3 DNA reads as TGTGCCTGGAGCCCGGGACTAGCGGGGATCAATGAGCAGTTCTTC.

The chain combines TRBV6-1 with TRBJ2-6; no clear D gene. V was trimmed by 2 bases and J by 0 bases, leaving 5 bases between them. CDR1 and CDR2 from the germline V gene are MNHNS and SASEGT. The CDR3 contains 15 residues. CDR3 nucleotide sequence: TGTGCCAGCAGTGAACGGTTCTCTGGGGCCAACGTCCTGACTTTC. Translation: CASSERFSGANVLTF.

The J gene is TRBJ1-2, the V gene TRBV30; 8 bases line up with TRBD1. The CDR3 contains 14 residues. Losses at the gene ends were 4 bases for V and 8 bases for J; bases not matched to a gene: 12. Germline values: CDR1 GTSNPN, CDR2 SVGIG (reference sequence). The CDR3, as DNA: TGTGCCTGGATAAGACAGGGGATACTATGGGGCTACACCTTC. Protein sequence: CAWIRQGILWGYTF. Full variable domain (rest looked up from reference TRBV30 and TRBJ1-2): SQTIHQWPATLVQPVGSPLSLECTVEGTSNPNLYWYRQAAGRGLQLLFYSVGIGQISSEVPQNLSASRPQDRQFILSSKKLLLSDSGFYLCAWIRQGILWGYTFGSGTRLTVV.

The gene calls are TRBV14 and TRBJ2-3, with D maybe TRBD1 (6 bases). V dropped 5 bases and J dropped 4 bases, with 10 bases sitting between them. The germline V gene encodes CDR1 SGHDN and CDR2 FVKESK. CDR3 length: 13 residues. The CDR3 reads CASSNPGADTQYF. The CDR3 DNA reads TGTGCCAGCAGCAACCCAGGGGCAGATACGCAGTATTTT.

This chain connects TRBV7-2 to TRBJ2-1; D call uncertain. Trimming cost V 4 bases and J 9 bases, with 19 bases left between them. Germline V gives CDR1 SGHTA, CDR2 FQGNSA. The CDR3 spans 15 residues. The CDR3 coding sequence is TGTGCCAGCAGCTCATACTTACAAAGCGATCGTGAGCAGTTCTTC. The encoded protein is CASSSYLQSDREQFF. The variable domain in full, completed from reference TRBV7-2 and TRBJ2-1, reads GAGVSQSPSNKVTEKGKDVELRCDPISGHTALYWYRQSLGQGLEFLIYFQGNSAPDKSGLPSDRFSAERTGGSVSTLTIQRTQQEDSAVYLCASSSYLQSDREQFFGPGTRLTVL.

The chain joins TRBV6-5 to TRBJ1-1; no definite D call. The CDR3 spans 13 residues. Per germline, CDR1 MNHEY and CDR2 SVGAGI. V gave up 4 bases and J gave up 5 bases, with 11 bases separating them. The CDR3 coding sequence is TGTGCCAGCAGTTGGGGAGGGCGGACTGAAGCTTTCTTT. This codes for CASSWGGRTEAFF.

The rearrangement joins TRBV13 to TRBJ1-1; D uncertain. This CDR3 region has 13 residues. V was trimmed by 4 bases and J by 10 bases, leaving 16 bases between them. CDR1 and CDR2 (germline): PRHDT, FYEKMQ (reference sequence). The CDR3 protein is CASSSRPREGAFF. The CDR3 DNA reads TGTGCCAGCAGCTCGAGGCCGCGCGAGGGAGCTTTCTTT.

V usage is TRBV21-1 and J usage is TRBJ1-1; the table gives TRBD1 as D, unverified against the DNA. TRBV21-1 constitutes a pseudogene. This CDR3 spans 13 amino acids. This chain's CDR3 is CASRSGPSTEAFF. CDR3 coding DNA: TGTGCCAGCAGGTCAGGCCCCAGTACTGAAGCTTTCTTT.

This chain uses TRBV27 with TRBJ2-1, with 10 bases fitting TRBD2. V lost 6 bases and J lost 5; bases outside the gene matches: 10. CDR1 and CDR2 from the germline V gene are MNHEY and SMNVEV (reference sequence). The CDR3 loop spans 16 amino acids. This chain's CDR3 is CASSLNSGRKHNEQFF. The CDR3 coding sequence is TGTGCCAGCAGCCTAAATAGCGGGAGGAAACACAATGAGCAGTTCTTC.

CDR3 sequence reads: CASSSQGALGELFF. Here the CDR3 DNA reads TGTGCCAGCAGTAGCCAGGGGGCGCTCGGGGAGCTGTTTTTT. The V call is TRBV7-8, the J call TRBJ2-2, with 8 bases lining up with TRBD1. The V segment lost 6 bases and the J segment 7 bases; nucleotides outside the gene matches: 7. Germline V gene sequence: CDR1 SGHVS, CDR2 FQNEAQ. CDR3 size: 14 residues.

V and J are TRBV6-1 and TRBJ1-1, with 7 bases aligning to TRBD1. V lost 6 bases to trimming and J lost 3 bases; unmatched junction nucleotides: 10. In germline, CDR1 is MNHNS, CDR2 SASEGT. The CDR3 is made up of 15 amino acids. The CDR3 sequence is CASRLASGGDTEAFF. CDR3 nucleotides: TGTGCCAGCAGGCTCGCCTCAGGGGGAGACACTGAAGCTTTCTTT.

In its sample, this clone is medium-sized. V and J are TRBV5-1 and TRBJ1-2, with 7 bases matching TRBD1. Germline values: CDR1 SGHRS, CDR2 YFSETQ. The V and J ends lost 4 bases and 7 bases, in that order; junction bases with no gene match: 10. There are 14 residues in the CDR3. CDR3 in DNA: TGCGCCAGCAGCCCGGGACAGTTTAGAAGTGGCTACACCTTC. It is translated as CASSPGQFRSGYTF.

The chain uses TRBV19 and TRBJ2-5, with D perhaps matching TRBD2 (5 bases). Between the trimmed V and J ends, which lost 4 bases and 7 bases, there was a span of 13 bases. This CDR3 has 13 residues. Germline CDR1 LNHDA, CDR2 SQIVND (reference sequence). The chain's CDR3 is CASSTRPEGTQYF. The CDR3 coding sequence is TGTGCCAGTAGTACGAGACCTGAGGGGACCCAGTACTTC.

The rearrangement links TRBV7-2 to TRBJ2-7; tentative D call: TRBD2 (7 bases). V lost 1 base to trimming and J lost 6 bases, with 10 bases between them. Looked up from germline, CDR1 is SGHTA and CDR2 is FQGNSA. The length of the CDR3 is 13 residues. CDR3 in amino acids: CASSLEGGLEQYF. The CDR3 coding sequence is TGTGCCAGCAGCTTAGAGGGGGGGCTCGAGCAGTACTTC. Supplemented by reference TRBV7-2 and TRBJ2-7, the full variable domain reads GAGVSQSPSNKVTEKGKDVELRCDPISGHTALYWYRQSLGQGLEFLIYFQGNSAPDKSGLPSDRFSAERTGGSVSTLTIQRTQQEDSAVYLCASSLEGGLEQYFGPGTRLTVT.